Presented here are 20 T cell receptor beta chains from one specimen sequenced in a study of OX40 agonist ivuxolimab in advanced cancers. Profiling relied on immunoSEQ multiplex PCR, and the TCRdb table lists in-frame clones only, not all of them. Among tens of thousands of clones listed, around 83% were seen once. The specimen was CD4+ or CD8+ T cells sorted from blood, collected in a trial of the OX40 agonist ivuxolimab. All receptors come from an adult with an advanced solid tumor such as melanoma, head and neck, liver or kidney cancer.

The chain uses TRBV27 and TRBJ1-1, with D possibly TRBD1 on 5 matching bases. Germline CDR1 and CDR2: MNHEY and SMNVEV (reference sequence). The ends were cut back, 3 bases at V and 1 base at J, with 15 bases in the middle. The CDR3 extends over 16 amino acids. The DNA for the CDR3 is TGTGCCAGCAGTTTTAGGGGAAAGTCTTCGAACACTGAAGCTTTCTTT. As protein: CASSFRGKSSNTEAFF.

J is TRBJ1-1 and V is TRBV28, with TRBD1 as a possible D gene (5 bases). CDR3 size: 14 residues. CDR1 is MDHEN, CDR2 SYDVKM, per germline. Trimming pared 3 bases from V and 3 bases from J, leaving 11 bases between. The CDR3: CASSFGARDTEAFF. The CDR3 DNA reads as TGTGCCAGCAGTTTCGGGGCCAGGGACACTGAAGCTTTCTTT. Full variable domain (rest looked up from reference TRBV28 and TRBJ1-1): DVKVTQSSRYLVKRTGEKVFLECVQDMDHENMFWYRQDPGLGLRLIYFSYDVKMKEKGDIPEGYSVSREKKERFSLILESASTNQTSMYLCASSFGARDTEAFFGQGTRLTVV.

The CDR3 DNA follows: TGTGCCAGAAGCTTGAAACTAGCGGGAGTGGTTAACTACGAGCAGTACTTC. Amino acid sequence: CARSLKLAGVVNYEQYF. This sequence joins TRBV5-3 and TRBJ2-7; TRBD2 aligns across 11 bases. TRBV5-3 falls under the ORF class, with uncertain function. The CDR3 is made up of 17 amino acids. V lost 1 base, J lost 3 bases, and 9 bases stayed unmatched.

V usage is TRBV6-5 and J usage is TRBJ2-7; D is uncertain. This CDR3 is 11 amino acids long. The ends were cut back, 6 bases at V and 4 bases at J, with 7 bases in the middle. Germline assignment: CDR1 MNHEY and CDR2 SVGAGI. The CDR3 loop reads CASSLGYEQYF. DNA for the CDR3: TGTGCCAGCAGCCTTGGTTACGAGCAGTACTTC.

This chain connects TRBV11-2 to TRBJ2-2; D is undetermined. The V end lost 0 bases, the J end lost 5 bases, and 13 bases lay between the germline ends. The germline V gene encodes CDR1 SGHAT and CDR2 FQNNGV. The CDR3 is 16 amino acids. The CDR3 sequence: CASSLELKGLTGELFF. The CDR3 nucleotides read TGTGCCAGCAGCTTAGAATTGAAAGGGTTGACCGGGGAGCTGTTTTTT.

This clone is a singleton in its sample. The V and J genes are TRBV6-1 and TRBJ2-1; D might be TRBD1 or TRBD2, each matching 5 bases. This CDR3 has 16 amino acids. The germline V and J ends were trimmed by 1 base and 6 bases, with 16 bases remaining between them. Germline values: CDR1 MNHNS, CDR2 SASEGT. The CDR3 coding sequence is TGTGCCAGCAGTGAAGGAGTTAGACTGGGGGTCAATGAGCAGTTCTTC. Amino acids: CASSEGVRLGVNEQFF.

The chain recombines TRBV7-9 with TRBJ2-3; D gene unclear. V was cut by 6 bases and J by 0 bases, with 10 bases left in between. The CDR3 covers 14 residues. CDR1 is SEHNR, CDR2 FQNEAQ, per germline (reference sequence). The CDR3 region is CASRVTSSTDTQYF. CDR3 nucleotides: TGTGCCAGCAGGGTCACTTCTAGCACAGATACGCAGTATTTT.

The chain combines TRBV14 with TRBJ2-7; D possibly corresponds to TRBD2 (6 bases). V was trimmed by 2 bases and J by 6 bases, leaving 11 bases between them. The CDR3 runs to 13 residues. Germline V gene lookup returns CDR1 SGHDN and CDR2 FVKESK. The CDR3 loop is CASSQKLASEQYF. Written as DNA, the CDR3 is TGTGCCAGCAGCCAAAAACTAGCTAGCGAGCAGTACTTC.

CDR3 protein: CSAGAGAQYF. The CDR3, as DNA: TGCAGTGCTGGAGCGGGAGCACAGTACTTC. The V call is TRBV20-1, the J call TRBJ2-5; 8 positions match TRBD2. V lost 5 bases, J lost 11 bases, and 4 bases stayed unmatched. CDR1 is DFQATT, CDR2 SNEGSKA, per germline (reference sequence). This CDR3 comprises 10 residues.

This clone was found once. V is TRBV19 and J is TRBJ2-2, with a tentative D call TRBD2 (5 bases). This CDR3 has 16 residues. V lost 4 bases to trimming and J lost 4 bases, with 16 bases between them. Per the germline V gene, CDR1 is LNHDA and CDR2 is SQIVND (reference sequence). CDR3 in amino acids: CASSTRQGGSTGELFF. The CDR3 nucleotides are TGTGCCAGTAGTACCCGACAAGGAGGTAGCACCGGGGAGCTGTTTTTT. The full variable domain, in which reference TRBV19 and TRBJ2-2 provide the parts outside the CDR3, is DGGITQSPKYLFRKEGQNVTLSCEQNLNHDAMYWYRQDPGQGLRLIYYSQIVNDFQKGDIAEGYSVSREKKESFPLTVTSAQKNPTAFYLCASSTRQGGSTGELFFGEGSRLTVL.

This chain connects TRBV28 to TRBJ1-1; 9 bases fit TRBD1. V was clipped by 5 bases and J by 1 base; unmatched bases: 2. The CDR3 has 14 amino acids. The germline V gene encodes CDR1 MDHEN and CDR2 SYDVKM. This CDR3 reads CASSRQGGNTEAFF. CDR3 DNA: TGTGCCAGCAGTCGACAGGGGGGGAACACTGAAGCTTTCTTT. The full variable domain, rest sourced from reference TRBV28 and TRBJ1-1, is DVKVTQSSRYLVKRTGEKVFLECVQDMDHENMFWYRQDPGLGLRLIYFSYDVKMKEKGDIPEGYSVSREKKERFSLILESASTNQTSMYLCASSRQGGNTEAFFGQGTRLTVV.

V usage is TRBV2 and J usage is TRBJ1-1; a weak D match, TRBD1 (6 bases). The CDR3 is 17 residues long. Germline V CDR1 and CDR2: SNHLY, FYNNEI. The ends were cut back, 9 bases at V and 0 bases at J, with 23 bases in the middle. The CDR3 bases are TGTGCCAGTCAAGCAGGGGTCCCTCTGTATATGAACACTGAAGCTTTCTTT. Translated: CASQAGVPLYMNTEAFF.

V gene TRBV2 combines with J gene TRBJ2-2, with D maybe TRBD1 (5 bases). The CDR3 is 14 amino acids. Trimming stripped 8 bases from V and 5 bases from J, with 15 bases between. Germline-derived CDR1 and CDR2 are SNHLY and FYNNEI. CDR3 sequence: CASQTGFSTGELFF. CDR3 nucleotide sequence: TGTGCCAGCCAAACAGGTTTTAGTACCGGGGAGCTGTTTTTT.

Concerning this clone: Other DNA sequences from this sample encode an identical CDR3 as well. The gene calls are TRBV25-1 and TRBJ1-1; perhaps TRBD1 as D (6 bases). The germline V gene has CDR1 MGHDK and CDR2 SYGVNS. CDR3 length equals 13 residues. Trimming left V 3 bases short and J 7 bases short, with 12 bases between. The CDR3 loop reads CASSDLGTNEAFF. CDR3 bases: TGTGCCAGCAGTGACCTCGGGACAAATGAAGCTTTCTTT.

The V gene is TRBV6-5, the J gene TRBJ2-3; TRBD2 agrees at 8 bases. V gave up 6 bases and J gave up 13 bases; unmatched junction bases: 12. The CDR3 is made up of 13 amino acids. CDR1 is MNHEY and CDR2 is SVGAGI in the germline V gene. This CDR3 is CASRAEIAGGEYF. The CDR3 region has the DNA TGTGCCAGCAGGGCTGAGATTGCGGGGGGCGAGTATTTT.

V gene TRBV5-1 combines with J gene TRBJ1-4, with 7 bases fitting TRBD1. With V trimmed by 0 bases and J by 4 bases, 6 bases remained unmatched. Germline V gene lookup returns CDR1 SGHRS and CDR2 YFSETQ. This CDR3 is built from 16 residues. The CDR3 reads CASSLGTGLNNEKLFF. DNA of the CDR3: TGCGCCAGCAGCTTGGGGACAGGACTCAATAATGAAAAACTGTTTTTT.

This clone showed up just once. V is TRBV5-1 and J is TRBJ2-5, with unresolved D. The CDR3 is 13 amino acids. The germline CDR1 and CDR2 sequences are SGHRS and YFSETQ. Trimming shortened V by 5 bases and J by 5 bases, and 13 bases separated the two germline ends. In DNA form, the CDR3 reads TGCGCCAGCAGTTCGACACCGTTGGAGACCCAGTACTTC. Amino acids: CASSSTPLETQYF. The variable domain in full, with the rest retrieved from reference TRBV5-1 and TRBJ2-5, is KAGVTQTPRYLIKTRGQQVTLSCSPISGHRSVSWYQQTPGQGLQFLFEYFSETQRNKGNFPGRFSGRQFSNSRSEMNVSTLELGDSALYLCASSSTPLETQYFGPGTRLLVL.

This chain uses TRBV7-2 with TRBJ2-7; 7 bases are a match to TRBD1. In germline, CDR1 is SGHTA, CDR2 FQGNSA. The ends lost 1 base at V and 3 bases at J; junction bases unmatched: 9. This CDR3 has 16 amino acids. CDR3: CASSLEDRPSDYEQYF. The CDR3 DNA follows: TGTGCCAGCAGCTTAGAGGACAGGCCCTCTGACTACGAGCAGTACTTC.

This clone was counted between two and nine times. The chain employs TRBV7-2 and TRBJ1-1; D may be TRBD1 (5 bases). The CDR3 is 16 amino acids. Looked up from germline, CDR1 is SGHTA and CDR2 is FQGNSA. V was shortened by 2 bases and J by 6 bases, with 19 bases between the two germline ends. DNA for the CDR3: TGTGCCAGCAGCTTAAGTCGGCTAGGCAGGGTCGCTGAAGCTTTCTTT. This codes for CASSLSRLGRVAEAFF.

The chain carries TRBV5-1 and TRBJ1-2; D is unresolved. This CDR3 has 15 amino acids. Trimming took off 0 bases at V and 0 bases at J, with 9 bases between the two ends. Looked up from germline, CDR1 is SGHRS and CDR2 is YFSETQ. Here the CDR3 reads CASSLGSVTNYGYTF. The CDR3 bases are TGCGCCAGCAGCTTGGGCTCGGTAACTAACTATGGCTACACCTTC.